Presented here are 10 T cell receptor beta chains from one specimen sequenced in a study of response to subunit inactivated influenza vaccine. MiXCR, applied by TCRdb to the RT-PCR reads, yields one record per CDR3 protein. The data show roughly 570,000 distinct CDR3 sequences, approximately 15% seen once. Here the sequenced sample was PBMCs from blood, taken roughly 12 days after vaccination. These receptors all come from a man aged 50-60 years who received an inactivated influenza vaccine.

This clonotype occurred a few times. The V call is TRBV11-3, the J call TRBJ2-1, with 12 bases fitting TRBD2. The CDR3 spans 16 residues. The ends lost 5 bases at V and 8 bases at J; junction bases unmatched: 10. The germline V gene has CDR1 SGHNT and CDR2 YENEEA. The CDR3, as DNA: TGTGCCAGCAGCAATCTCGGACTAGCGGGATGGGATGAGCAGTTCTTC. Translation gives CASSNLGLAGWDEQFF.

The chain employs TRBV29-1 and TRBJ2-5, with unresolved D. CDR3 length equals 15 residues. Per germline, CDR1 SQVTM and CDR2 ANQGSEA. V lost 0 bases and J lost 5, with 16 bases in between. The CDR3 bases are TGCAGCGTTGAAGATCGTACTTCCACTGACGAGACCCAGTACTTC. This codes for CSVEDRTSTDETQYF.

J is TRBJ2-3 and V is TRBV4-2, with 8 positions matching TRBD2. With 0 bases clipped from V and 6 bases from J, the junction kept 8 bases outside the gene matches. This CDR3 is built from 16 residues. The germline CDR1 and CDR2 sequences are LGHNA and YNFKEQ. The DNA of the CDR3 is TGTGCCAGCAGCCAAGAGTACGGGAGGGCCTGGGATACGCAGTATTTT. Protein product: CASSQEYGRAWDTQYF.

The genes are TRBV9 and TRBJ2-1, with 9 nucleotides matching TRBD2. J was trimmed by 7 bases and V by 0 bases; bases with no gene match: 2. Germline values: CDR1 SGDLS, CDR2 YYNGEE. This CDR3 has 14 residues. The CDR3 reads CASSVELAGNEQFF. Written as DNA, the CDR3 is TGTGCCAGCAGCGTAGAGCTAGCGGGGAATGAGCAGTTCTTC.

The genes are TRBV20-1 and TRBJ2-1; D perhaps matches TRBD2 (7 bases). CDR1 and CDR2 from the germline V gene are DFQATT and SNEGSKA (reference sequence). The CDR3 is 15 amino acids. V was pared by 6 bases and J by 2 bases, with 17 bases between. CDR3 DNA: TGCAGTGCCCACCCCGAGGGGGGGGCCTACAATGAGCAGTTCTTC. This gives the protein CSAHPEGGAYNEQFF.

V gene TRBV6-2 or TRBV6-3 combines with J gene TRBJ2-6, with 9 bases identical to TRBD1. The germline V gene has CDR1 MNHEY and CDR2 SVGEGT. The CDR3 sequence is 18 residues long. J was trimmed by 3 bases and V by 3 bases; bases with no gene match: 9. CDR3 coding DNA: TGTGCCAGCAGTTATGTCCCGGGACAGGGCTTTGGGGCCAACGTCCTGACTTTC. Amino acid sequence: CASSYVPGQGFGANVLTF.

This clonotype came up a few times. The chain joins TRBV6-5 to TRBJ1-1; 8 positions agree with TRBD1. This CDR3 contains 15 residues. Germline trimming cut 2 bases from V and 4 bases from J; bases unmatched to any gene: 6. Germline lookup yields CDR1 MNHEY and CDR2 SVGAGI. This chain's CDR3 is CASSYPGQGITEAFF. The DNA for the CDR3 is TGTGCCAGCAGTTACCCAGGACAGGGAATCACTGAAGCTTTCTTT.

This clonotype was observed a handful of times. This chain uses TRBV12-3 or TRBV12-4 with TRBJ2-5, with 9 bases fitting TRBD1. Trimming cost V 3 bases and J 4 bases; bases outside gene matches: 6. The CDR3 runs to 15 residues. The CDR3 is CASSFSQGAGETQYF. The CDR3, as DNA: TGTGCCAGCAGTTTTTCACAGGGGGCGGGAGAGACCCAGTACTTC.

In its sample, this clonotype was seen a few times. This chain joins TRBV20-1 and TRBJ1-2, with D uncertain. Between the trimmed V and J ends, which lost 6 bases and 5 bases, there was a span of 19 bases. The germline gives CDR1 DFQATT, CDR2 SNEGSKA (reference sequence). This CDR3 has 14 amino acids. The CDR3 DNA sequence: TGCAGTGCCAGCCGGGTGCGGGAGGGTTATGGCTACACCTTC. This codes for CSASRVREGYGYTF.

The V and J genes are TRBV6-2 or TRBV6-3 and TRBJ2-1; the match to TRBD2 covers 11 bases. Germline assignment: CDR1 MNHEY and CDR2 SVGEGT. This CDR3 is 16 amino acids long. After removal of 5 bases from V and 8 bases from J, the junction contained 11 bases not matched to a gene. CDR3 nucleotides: TGTGCCAGCAGTAATAGGGGACTAGCGGAGAGGGATGAGCAGTTCTTC. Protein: CASSNRGLAERDEQFF.